The 21 T cell receptor beta chains below were found in one sample sequenced in a study of blood T cell repertoires in COVID-19. The table came from immunoSEQ multiplex PCR; TCRdb's copy has only in-frame clones and leaves some out. The data hold about 200,000 clones, with 65% to 85% observed a single time. The sample was peripheral blood. Source of these receptors: a man aged 40-50 years with acute or convalescent COVID-19.

The CDR3 region is CASSLNRGYEQYF. The CDR3 DNA reads as TGTGCCAGCAGCCTAAACAGGGGCTACGAGCAGTACTTC. This chain uses TRBV11-2 with TRBJ2-7, with 7 bases aligning to TRBD1. With V trimmed by 5 bases and J by 3 bases, 4 bases remained unmatched. The germline V gene has CDR1 SGHAT and CDR2 FQNNGV. This CDR3 is 13 amino acids long.

Here the CDR3 reads CASTRGASAGELFF. CDR3 nucleotide sequence: TGTGCCAGTACCAGGGGCGCCTCGGCCGGGGAGCTGTTTTTT. The rearrangement uses TRBV19 and TRBJ2-2, with D perhaps TRBD1 (6 bases). The germline V and J ends were trimmed by 7 bases and 6 bases, with 15 bases remaining between them. This CDR3 comprises 14 residues. Germline V gene sequence: CDR1 LNHDA, CDR2 SQIVND (reference sequence).

This clone was seen a few times. The chain is built from TRBV3-1 (or the pseudogene TRBV3-2) and TRBJ2-1; tentative D call: TRBD2 (5 bases). Germline CDR1 and CDR2: LGHDT and YNNKEL (reference sequence). V gave up 1 base and J gave up 8 bases, with 15 bases separating them. The CDR3 consists of 15 residues. The CDR3, as DNA: TGTGCCAGCAGCCAAGGGTGGACGGGGAACGATGAGCAGTTCTTC. It specifies CASSQGWTGNDEQFF.

The chain couples TRBV30 to TRBJ2-7; perhaps TRBD1 as D (5 bases). The CDR3 length is 14 residues. Germline V lookup: CDR1 GTSNPN, CDR2 SVGIG (reference sequence). Trimming left V 0 bases short and J 4 bases short, with 13 bases between. The CDR3 sequence: CAWSVGRAKYEQYF. CDR3 bases: TGTGCCTGGAGTGTCGGCAGGGCCAAGTACGAGCAGTACTTC.

The chain recombines TRBV19 with TRBJ1-4; tentative D call: TRBD1 (5 bases). Deletions cut 7 bases from V and 6 bases from J, with 9 bases between. CDR1 and CDR2 (germline): LNHDA, SQIVND (reference sequence). The CDR3 spans 12 residues. The CDR3 nucleotides read TGTGCCAGTACGGGACTGTATGAAAAACTGTTTTTT. It encodes CASTGLYEKLFF.

This sequence joins TRBV19 and TRBJ2-7, with 9 bases that match TRBD1. Germline CDR1 is LNHDA and CDR2 is SQIVND (reference sequence). J gave up 5 bases and V 4 bases, and 3 bases lay outside the gene matches. This CDR3 has 13 amino acids. The CDR3 nucleotides read TGTGCCAGTAGTACCGGGACAGGGAACGAGCAGTACTTC. Translated, it gives CASSTGTGNEQYF.

The chain couples TRBV5-4 to TRBJ1-4; D is possibly TRBD1 (5 bases). V was clipped by 0 bases and J by 5 bases, with 11 bases between them. The CDR3 spans 15 residues. Germline V gene data show CDR1 as SGHNT and CDR2 as YYREEE (reference sequence). The CDR3 coding sequence is TGTGCCAGCAGCTTGGGAGGACAACGAAATGAAAAACTGTTTTTT. Amino acid sequence: CASSLGGQRNEKLFF.

The rearrangement joins TRBV5-1 to TRBJ2-1; D remains ambiguous. This CDR3 has 14 amino acids. The germline gives CDR1 SGHRS, CDR2 YFSETQ. V lost 0 bases and J 8 bases, leaving 12 bases between the germline ends. In DNA form, the CDR3 reads TGCGCCAGCAGCTTGGCAGCTAGTTTGGATGAGCAGTTCTTC. Translating it yields CASSLAASLDEQFF.

This clone appeared once. The chain is built from TRBV12-3 or TRBV12-4 and TRBJ1-4; 10 positions match TRBD1. J lost 12 bases, V lost 5 bases, and 6 bases had no gene match. CDR3 length: 13 residues. The CDR3 spells CASSPGTGEELFF. In nucleotides, the CDR3 is TGTGCCAGCAGTCCCGGGACAGGGGAGGAACTGTTTTTT.

V gene TRBV5-4 combines with J gene TRBJ1-4; D may be TRBD1 (6 bases). Germline V CDR1 and CDR2: SGHNT, YYREEE (reference sequence). Between the trimmed V and J ends, which lost 4 bases and 5 bases, there was a span of 12 bases. The CDR3 is 14 amino acids. The DNA for the CDR3 is TGTGCCAGCAGCGCGGACAGCCTCAATGAAAAACTGTTTTTT. It is translated as CASSADSLNEKLFF.

The rearrangement joins TRBV18 to TRBJ1-5; maybe TRBD1 (6 bases). The CDR3 is 15 amino acids. The V end was cut by 4 bases, the J end by 2 bases, with 12 bases between. In germline, CDR1 is KGHSH, CDR2 LQKENI. For the CDR3, the DNA is TGTGCCAGCTCACTACAGGGACGAGGCAATCAGCCCCAGCATTTT. Translation: CASSLQGRGNQPQHF.

The chain combines TRBV30 with TRBJ1-4; D perhaps matches TRBD1 (6 bases). Trimming cost V 3 bases and J 8 bases, with 13 bases left between them. The CDR3 extends over 13 amino acids. From germline, CDR1 is GTSNPN and CDR2 SVGIG (reference sequence). The CDR3 DNA is TGTGCCTGGAGGGCACAGGGCGGCGAAAAACTGTTTTTT. Amino acids: CAWRAQGGEKLFF.

The rearrangement links TRBV7-6 to TRBJ2-1; 8 bases agree with TRBD2. This CDR3 has 15 residues. Per the germline V gene, CDR1 is SGHVS and CDR2 is FNYEAQ. V shed 5 bases and J 2 bases; nucleotides not matched to a gene: 5. The CDR3 coding sequence is TGTGCCAGCAGCCAGGGACTAGGGACCTACAATGAGCAGTTCTTC. Translated, it gives CASSQGLGTYNEQFF. Full variable domain (remainder filled in from reference TRBV7-6 and TRBJ2-1): GAGVSQSPRYKVTKRGQDVALRCDPISGHVSLYWYRQALGQGPEFLTYFNYEAQQDKSGLPNDRFSAERPEGSISTLTIQRTEQRDSAMYRCASSQGLGTYNEQFFGPGTRLTVL.

This clone occurred once. The chain is built from TRBV6-5 and TRBJ1-1, with TRBD1 as a possible D gene (5 bases). Per the germline V gene, CDR1 is MNHEY and CDR2 is SVGAGI. The CDR3 loop spans 14 amino acids. V lost 6 bases and J 4 bases, leaving 15 bases between the germline ends. The CDR3 bases are TGTGCCAGCAGCATGACTCGGGGGGGCACTGAAGCTTTCTTT. Translation gives CASSMTRGGTEAFF.

The genes are TRBV29-1 and TRBJ2-1; the match to TRBD2 covers 14 bases. V gave up 0 bases and J gave up 10 bases; unmatched junction bases: 11. The length of the CDR3 is 17 residues. Germline V gives CDR1 SQVTM, CDR2 ANQGSEA. The CDR3 DNA sequence: TGCAGCGTTGAAGATCCGCCGGGACTAGCGGGAGTCGGCGAGCAGTTCTTC. This translates into CSVEDPPGLAGVGEQFF.

This clone has just one count. This chain joins TRBV12-3 or TRBV12-4 and TRBJ2-2; the D gene is possibly TRBD2 (5 bases). Trimming took off 4 bases at V and 6 bases at J, with 9 bases between the two ends. The CDR3 has 13 amino acids. CDR3 loop: CASSSTSSGELFF. The CDR3 nucleotides are TGTGCCAGCAGTTCCACTAGTTCCGGGGAGCTGTTTTTT.

The chain couples TRBV23-1 to TRBJ1-3, with a possible D match to TRBD1 (5 bases). TRBV23-1 is treated as an ORF (open reading frame) with a function not yet certain. Trimming shortened V by 3 bases and J by 10 bases, and 28 bases separated the two germline ends. The CDR3 covers 18 residues. In DNA, the CDR3 is TGCGCCAGCAGTCACCTGATGACGGAAGCCACAGGACAAAGGACCATATATTTT. Translated: CASSHLMTEATGQRTIYF.

The chain uses TRBV3-1 (or the pseudogene TRBV3-2) and TRBJ1-1; TRBD1 matches 7 bases. Germline CDR1 and CDR2: LGHDT and YNNKEL (reference sequence). The V segment lost 1 base and the J segment 4 bases; nucleotides outside the gene matches: 3. The CDR3 is 14 residues long. The CDR3 nucleotides read TGTGCCAGCAGCCAAGTAACAGGGGTCACTGAAGCTTTCTTT. Amino acid sequence: CASSQVTGVTEAFF.

This chain uses TRBV14 with TRBJ1-4; D unresolved. V shed 0 bases and J shed 8 bases, with 13 bases lying between them. The germline V gene encodes CDR1 SGHDN and CDR2 FVKESK. This CDR3 contains 15 residues. CDR3 sequence: CASSQDARRWEKLFF. The CDR3 DNA is TGTGCCAGCAGCCAAGACGCGCGGCGATGGGAAAAACTGTTTTTT.

V gene TRBV6-5 combines with J gene TRBJ1-6; D is uncertain. The CDR3 is 12 amino acids. Germline V gives CDR1 MNHEY, CDR2 SVGAGI. The V gene lost 4 bases and the J gene lost 10 bases, with 8 bases spanning the gap. This CDR3 reads CASSLRESPLHF. In DNA, the CDR3 is TGTGCCAGCAGTTTGCGGGAATCACCCCTCCACTTT.

This chain links TRBV27 with TRBJ1-5; a weak D match, TRBD1 (6 bases). The CDR3 is made up of 16 amino acids. V lost 5 bases and J 2 bases, leaving 16 bases between the germline ends. CDR1 MNHEY and CDR2 SMNVEV come from the germline V gene (reference sequence). The DNA of the CDR3 is TGTGCCAGCAGTCCTCACAGGGTGATAGGCAATCAGCCCCAGCATTTT. It is translated as CASSPHRVIGNQPQHF.